This T cell receptor beta chain was identified during a study of human T cells and chemical hapten exposure. About the study: The patients, most of them female, presented with alopecia areata, totalis or universalis.

Regarding time point: patch test 1, 2 weeks after DPC sensitization. Treatment described: therapeutic diphenylcyclopropenone sensitization with weekly scalp DPC. Every donor had alopecia and was 18 to 70 years old; all were suitable for DPC. This clonotype is termed medium-sized. From the RACE reads, TCRdb called clonotypes with MiXCR, one entry per CDR3 protein. Of some 15,000 distinct CDR3 sequences detected, about 16% appear once; the ten largest clones hold 7.2%. This sample comprised whole blood, obtained in connection with sensitization to the hapten diphenylcyclopropenone (DPC). The sequence was collected from a woman aged 25 to 45 with alopecia areata. Some clones in this sample may be carry-over from other donors' samples.

CDR3 amino acids: CASRTGGTEAFF. The CDR3 nucleotides are TGTGCCAGCAGAACAGGGGGCACTGAAGCTTTCTTT. The chain carries TRBV12-3 or TRBV12-4 and TRBJ1-1; 8 bases fit TRBD1. V trimming: 6 bases; J trimming: 4 bases; junction bases outside the gene matches: 1. CDR3 length: 12 residues.